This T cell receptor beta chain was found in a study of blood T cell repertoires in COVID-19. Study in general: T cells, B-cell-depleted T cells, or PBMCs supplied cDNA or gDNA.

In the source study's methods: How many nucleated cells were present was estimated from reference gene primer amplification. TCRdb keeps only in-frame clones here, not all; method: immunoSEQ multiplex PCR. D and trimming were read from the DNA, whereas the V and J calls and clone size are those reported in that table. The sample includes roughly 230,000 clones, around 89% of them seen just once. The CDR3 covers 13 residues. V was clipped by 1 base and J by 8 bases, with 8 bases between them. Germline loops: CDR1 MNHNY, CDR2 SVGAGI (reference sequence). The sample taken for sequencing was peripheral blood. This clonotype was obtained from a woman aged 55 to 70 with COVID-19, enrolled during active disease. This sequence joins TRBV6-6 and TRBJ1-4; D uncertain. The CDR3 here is CASSYFSVEKLFF. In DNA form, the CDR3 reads TGTGCCAGCAGTTACTTTTCGGTGGAAAAACTGTTTTTT.